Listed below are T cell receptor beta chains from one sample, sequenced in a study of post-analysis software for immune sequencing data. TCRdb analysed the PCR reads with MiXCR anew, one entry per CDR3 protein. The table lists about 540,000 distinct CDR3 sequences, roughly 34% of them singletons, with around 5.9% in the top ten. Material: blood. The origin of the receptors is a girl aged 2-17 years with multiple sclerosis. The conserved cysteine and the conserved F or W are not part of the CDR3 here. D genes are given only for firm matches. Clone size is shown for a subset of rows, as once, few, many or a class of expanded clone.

ASSWSGGGTEAF | NA | TRBD1 | TRBV12-3/TRBV12-4
ASSLGAVGAQETQY | NA | NA | TRBV7-9
ASSLEGRMNTEAF | NA | NA | TRBV5-1
ASSPLASSANEQF | NA | NA | TRBV14
ASSYEGAGEKLF | once | TRBD1 | TRBV6-6
ASSLERGAPEEKLF | NA | NA | TRBV5-1
ASSPRRAGDRGDTQY | NA | TRBD2 | TRBV19
ASSLESDSNYGYT | NA | NA | TRBV5-1
SAGAGAKETQY | NA | TRBD2 | TRBV20-1
ASSAEDGDTQY | few | NA | TRBV2